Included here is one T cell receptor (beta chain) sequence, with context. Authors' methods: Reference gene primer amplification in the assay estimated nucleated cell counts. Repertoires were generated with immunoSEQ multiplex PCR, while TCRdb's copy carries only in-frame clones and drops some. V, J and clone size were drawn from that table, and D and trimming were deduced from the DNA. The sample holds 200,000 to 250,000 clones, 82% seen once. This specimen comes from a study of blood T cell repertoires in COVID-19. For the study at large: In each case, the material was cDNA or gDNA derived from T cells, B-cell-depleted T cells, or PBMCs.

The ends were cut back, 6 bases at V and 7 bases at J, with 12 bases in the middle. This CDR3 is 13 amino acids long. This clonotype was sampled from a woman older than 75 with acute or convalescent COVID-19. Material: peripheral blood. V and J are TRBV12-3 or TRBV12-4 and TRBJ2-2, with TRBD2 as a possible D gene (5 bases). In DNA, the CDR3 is TGTGCCAGCAGCCTCACTAGAGGCGGGGAGCTGTTTTTT. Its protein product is CASSLTRGGELFF.